A single T cell receptor beta chain is shown here with its context. Study processing details: Clinicopathological groups supplied CDR3 differences that were used to build a distant-metastasis classifier for papillary thyroid cancer. TCRdb recomputed clones from the PCR reads via MiXCR. The V and J calls come from TCRdb's annotation, not from the publication. Here the sample spans around 15,000 clones, roughly 20% being singletons. The data derive from a study of metastatic and nonmetastatic thyroid tumors. Patients had received no treatment of any kind before thyroid surgery. The receptor's source is a female donor with papillary thyroid cancer or a benign thyroid nodule (not recorded which). Some clones in this sample may be carry-over from other donors' samples. Sequenced material: adjacent normal tissue.

The CDR3 DNA reads TGTGCCAGCACTGATCCGGGACTAGCTCCCGTGGATACGCAGTATTTT. It specifies CASTDPGLAPVDTQYF. The rearrangement joins TRBV6-1 to TRBJ2-3; the match to TRBD2 covers 9 bases. J was trimmed by 6 bases and V by 7 bases; bases with no gene match: 14. Germline CDR1 is MNHNS and CDR2 is SASEGT. This CDR3 region has 16 residues.